One and the same sample provided the 25 T cell receptor beta chains below, sequenced in a study of blood T cell repertoires in COVID-19. TCRdb's copy holds only in-frame clones and misses some; the assay was immunoSEQ multiplex PCR. The top ten clones hold over 4% of a sample with roughly 39,000 clones, about 94% of them seen once. The sequenced sample consisted of peripheral blood. The source of these receptors is a human donor with active COVID-19. The donor label of this sample is uncertain.

The V gene is TRBV19, the J gene TRBJ1-5, with TRBD1 identical over 8 bases. V was clipped by 10 bases and J by 6 bases; unmatched bases: 5. CDR1 and CDR2 from the germline V gene are LNHDA and SQIVND (reference sequence). The length of the CDR3 is 12 residues. Here the CDR3 DNA reads TGTGCCATTTCAGACAGGGGTCAGCCCCAGCATTTT. Its translation is CAISDRGQPQHF.

The rearrangement uses TRBV15 and TRBJ2-1, with TRBD2 matching over 10 bases. The CDR3 extends over 17 amino acids. CDR1 and CDR2 (germline): LNHNV, YYDKDF (reference sequence). V was pared by 0 bases and J by 7 bases, with 9 bases of the junction left unmatched. In DNA, the CDR3 is TGTGCCACCAGCAGAGATGGGGGCTCTAGCGGGAGAAATGAGCAGTTCTTC. This sequence encodes CATSRDGGSSGRNEQFF.

The chain combines TRBV7-2 with TRBJ1-2, with D perhaps matching TRBD1 (6 bases). The V and J ends lost 1 base and 5 bases respectively, with 11 bases between them. CDR3 size: 14 residues. The germline gives CDR1 SGHTA, CDR2 FQGNSA. CDR3 in DNA: TGTGCCAGCAGCTTAGACGACAGGAAGTATGGCTACACCTTC. Amino acid sequence: CASSLDDRKYGYTF.

The genes are TRBV18 and TRBJ1-3; weak D call: TRBD1 (6 bases). V lost 5 bases and J lost 2, with 13 bases in between. The germline gives CDR1 KGHSH, CDR2 LQKENI. The CDR3 has 15 amino acids. CDR3 sequence: CASSTGYSAGNTIYF. CDR3 nucleotides: TGTGCCAGCTCAACAGGGTATTCGGCTGGAAACACCATATATTTT.

The chain is built from TRBV6-6 and TRBJ1-1; a weak D match, TRBD1 (5 bases). Germline V gene lookup returns CDR1 MNHNY and CDR2 SVGAGI (reference sequence). The V end lost 7 bases, the J end lost 0 bases, and 9 bases lay between the germline ends. This CDR3 spans 13 amino acids. CDR3 bases: TGTGCCAGCACAGGGCACGTGAACACTGAAGCTTTCTTT. As protein: CASTGHVNTEAFF.

The chain combines TRBV27 with TRBJ1-1, with D tentatively TRBD1 (6 bases). Germline V gene lookup returns CDR1 MNHEY and CDR2 SMNVEV (reference sequence). CDR3 length equals 20 residues. Trimming shortened V by 3 bases and J by 3 bases, and 29 bases separated the two germline ends. The CDR3 protein is CASSFSPPDRPGFEDTEAFF. In nucleotides, the CDR3 is TGTGCCAGCAGTTTCTCCCCGCCCGACAGGCCTGGGTTTGAGGACACTGAAGCTTTCTTT.

CDR3 loop: CASSPRRENTEAFF. The CDR3 DNA reads TGTGCCAGCAGCCCACGACGGGAGAACACTGAAGCTTTCTTT. The genes are TRBV9 and TRBJ1-1; D is uncertain. The V end was cut by 4 bases, the J end by 1 base, with 11 bases between. The CDR3 extends over 14 amino acids. The germline CDR1 and CDR2 sequences are SGDLS and YYNGEE. Filled out from reference TRBV9 and TRBJ1-1, the complete variable domain reads DSGVTQTPKHLITATGQRVTLRCSPRSGDLSVYWYQQSLDQGLQFLIQYYNGEERAKGNILERFSAQQFPDLHSELNLSSLELGDSALYFCASSPRRENTEAFFGQGTRLTVV.

This clone was counted a single time. V gene TRBV7-9 combines with J gene TRBJ2-2; 8 positions match TRBD1. The V and J ends lost 5 bases and 6 bases, in that order; junction bases with no gene match: 8. CDR1 and CDR2 (germline): SEHNR, FQNEAQ (reference sequence). This CDR3 contains 15 residues. This CDR3 reads CASSPQPTGAGELFF. The CDR3 DNA sequence: TGTGCCAGCAGCCCTCAACCGACAGGGGCCGGGGAGCTGTTTTTT. The whole variable domain, remainder taken from reference TRBV7-9 and TRBJ2-2, is DTGVSQNPRHKITKRGQNVTFRCDPISEHNRLYWYRQTLGQGPEFLTYFQNEAQLEKSRLLSDRFSAERPKGSFSTLEIQRTEQGDSAMYLCASSPQPTGAGELFFGEGSRLTVL.

The rearrangement joins TRBV11-2 to TRBJ1-1; possibly TRBD1 for D (5 bases). Germline V gene lookup returns CDR1 SGHAT and CDR2 FQNNGV. The CDR3 is 17 amino acids. Trimming shortened V by 0 bases and J by 8 bases, and 22 bases separated the two germline ends. The chain's CDR3 is CASSLDSDLFRRQEAFF. CDR3 nucleotide sequence: TGTGCCAGCAGCTTAGATTCAGATTTGTTCCGCCGACAGGAAGCTTTCTTT.

This chain's CDR3 is CASSPKGTAPNEQYF. CDR3 sequence (DNA): TGTGCCAGCTCACCGAAAGGGACAGCCCCCAACGAGCAGTACTTC. The J gene is TRBJ2-7, the V gene TRBV18; 7 nucleotides align to TRBD1. Germline-derived CDR1 and CDR2 are KGHSH and LQKENI. The CDR3 sequence is 15 residues long. V lost 3 bases to trimming and J lost 5 bases; unmatched junction nucleotides: 10.

This clone was detected only once. The J gene is TRBJ1-3, the V gene TRBV3-1 (or the pseudogene TRBV3-2), with D maybe TRBD1 (5 bases). The length of the CDR3 is 15 residues. Trimming took 0 bases from V and 4 from J, leaving 10 bases between them. Germline lookup yields CDR1 LGHDT and CDR2 YNNKEL (reference sequence). CDR3: CASSQDRVPGNTIYF. As DNA, the CDR3 is TGTGCCAGCAGCCAAGACAGGGTGCCCGGAAACACCATATATTTT.

CDR3 amino acids: CASSLALRGTNEKLFF. The CDR3 region has the DNA TGTGCCAGCAGCTTAGCTTTGCGGGGGACTAATGAAAAACTGTTTTTT. The chain uses TRBV7-9 and TRBJ1-4, with D possibly TRBD1 on 5 matching bases. This CDR3 contains 16 residues. V was trimmed by 0 bases and J by 2 bases, leaving 10 bases between them. Germline V CDR1 and CDR2: SEHNR, FQNEAQ (reference sequence). Variable domain in full (rest from reference TRBV7-9 and TRBJ1-4): DTGVSQNPRHKITKRGQNVTFRCDPISEHNRLYWYRQTLGQGPEFLTYFQNEAQLEKSRLLSDRFSAERPKGSFSTLEIQRTEQGDSAMYLCASSLALRGTNEKLFFGSGTQLSVL.

This chain links TRBV21-1 with TRBJ2-7; the DNA was not used to check the table's D call, TRBD2. TRBV21-1 has pseudogene status. This CDR3 comprises 14 residues. CDR3 region: CASRISKSSYEQYF. CDR3 DNA: TGTGCCAGCAGGATTAGCAAGAGCTCCTACGAGCAGTACTTC.

This chain uses TRBV10-2 with TRBJ1-6, with D unresolved. CDR1 is WSHSY and CDR2 is SAAADI in the germline V gene. CDR3 length: 13 amino acids. V was shortened by 3 bases and J by 7 bases, with 7 bases between the two germline ends. The DNA for the CDR3 is TGCGCCAGCAGTGAACAGACAAATTCACCCCTCCACTTT. This encodes CASSEQTNSPLHF.

The gene calls are TRBV3-1 (or the pseudogene TRBV3-2) and TRBJ1-1; D is perhaps TRBD1 (5 bases). Trimming took 4 bases from V and 4 from J, leaving 10 bases between them. CDR1 is LGHDT and CDR2 is YNNKEL in the germline V gene (reference sequence). The CDR3 totals 13 residues. The CDR3 region has the DNA TGTGCCAGCAGCCGTGGGGGAGGCACTGAAGCTTTCTTT. This encodes CASSRGGGTEAFF.

The genes are TRBV18 and TRBJ1-1; possible D gene TRBD1, 5 bases. This CDR3 has 13 residues. Germline V gene sequence: CDR1 KGHSH, CDR2 LQKENI. Trimming took off 0 bases at V and 8 bases at J, with 10 bases between the two ends. The DNA for the CDR3 is TGTGCCAGCTCACCACCGACGGGGGTGGAAGCTTTCTTT. It translates to CASSPPTGVEAFF.

The chain combines TRBV7-2 with TRBJ2-1; D may be TRBD2 (5 bases). Looked up from germline, CDR1 is SGHTA and CDR2 is FQGNSA. The CDR3 has 14 amino acids. V was cut by 10 bases and J by 4 bases, with 17 bases left in between. CDR3 in DNA: TGTGCCATAAGAAGGACGGGAAAATACAATGAGCAGTTCTTC. This sequence encodes CAIRRTGKYNEQFF.

The genes are TRBV15 and TRBJ1-2; D unclear. CDR3 length: 17 amino acids. V lost 0 bases and J lost 7, with 21 bases in between. Germline V gene lookup returns CDR1 LNHNV and CDR2 YYDKDF (reference sequence). The CDR3 sequence is CATSRDQGTTRVGGYTF. CDR3 in DNA: TGTGCCACCAGCAGAGATCAAGGCACCACGAGGGTAGGTGGCTACACCTTC.

The V call is TRBV6-6, the J call TRBJ1-5, with 8 bases that match TRBD1. CDR3 size: 13 residues. The germline gives CDR1 MNHNY, CDR2 SVGAGI (reference sequence). The V segment lost 8 bases and the J segment 5 bases; nucleotides outside the gene matches: 5. The CDR3 reads CASSDRDYQPQHF. In DNA form, the CDR3 reads TGTGCCAGCTCGGACAGGGACTATCAGCCCCAGCATTTT.

The chain recombines TRBV4-1 with TRBJ1-5, with D possibly matching TRBD1 (6 bases). From germline, CDR1 is MGHRA and CDR2 YSYEKL. Trimming pared 6 bases from V and 5 bases from J, leaving 8 bases between. The CDR3 totals 12 residues. The CDR3 spells CASSKGDQPQHF. CDR3 nucleotides: TGCGCCAGCAGTAAGGGGGATCAGCCCCAGCATTTT.

The CDR3 spells CASSAIAGGQDTQYF. The CDR3 DNA follows: TGTGCCAGCAGCGCAATAGCGGGGGGCCAAGATACGCAGTATTTT. The V and J genes are TRBV21-1 and TRBJ2-3; the table calls TRBD2, which could not be checked here. TRBV21-1 is designated a pseudogene. The CDR3 is made up of 15 amino acids.

The gene calls are TRBV12-3 or TRBV12-4 and TRBJ2-1; 12 nucleotides align to TRBD2. Losses at the gene ends were 3 bases for V and 10 bases for J; bases not matched to a gene: 1. This CDR3 is 13 amino acids long. The chain's CDR3 is CASSFTSGREQFF. CDR3 in DNA: TGTGCCAGCAGTTTCACTAGCGGGAGGGAGCAGTTCTTC.

The gene calls are TRBV5-1 and TRBJ2-5; tentatively, D is TRBD1 (6 bases). The CDR3 consists of 17 residues. Trimming stripped 1 base from V and 1 base from J, with 17 bases between. CDR1 and CDR2 from the germline V gene are SGHRS and YFSETQ. The CDR3 DNA reads TGCGCCAGCAGCTTGATGGACAGTGAAATACCCCAAGAGACCCAGTACTTC. As protein: CASSLMDSEIPQETQYF.

The chain couples TRBV19 to TRBJ1-5; D not certain. This CDR3 comprises 14 residues. Trimming pared 7 bases from V and 0 bases from J, leaving 10 bases between. CDR1 is LNHDA and CDR2 is SQIVND in the germline V gene (reference sequence). As DNA, the CDR3 is TGTGCCAGTATGAGTTCCTTTAGCAATCAGCCCCAGCATTTT. As protein: CASMSSFSNQPQHF.

V is TRBV28 and J is TRBJ2-5; a weak D match, TRBD1 (5 bases). Trimming shortened V by 5 bases and J by 4 bases, and 17 bases separated the two germline ends. Germline V gene lookup returns CDR1 MDHEN and CDR2 SYDVKM. The CDR3 is 15 residues long. CDR3 in DNA: TGTGCCAGCAGTCCAAATCAGGGAATCATAGAGACCCAGTACTTC. It encodes CASSPNQGIIETQYF.